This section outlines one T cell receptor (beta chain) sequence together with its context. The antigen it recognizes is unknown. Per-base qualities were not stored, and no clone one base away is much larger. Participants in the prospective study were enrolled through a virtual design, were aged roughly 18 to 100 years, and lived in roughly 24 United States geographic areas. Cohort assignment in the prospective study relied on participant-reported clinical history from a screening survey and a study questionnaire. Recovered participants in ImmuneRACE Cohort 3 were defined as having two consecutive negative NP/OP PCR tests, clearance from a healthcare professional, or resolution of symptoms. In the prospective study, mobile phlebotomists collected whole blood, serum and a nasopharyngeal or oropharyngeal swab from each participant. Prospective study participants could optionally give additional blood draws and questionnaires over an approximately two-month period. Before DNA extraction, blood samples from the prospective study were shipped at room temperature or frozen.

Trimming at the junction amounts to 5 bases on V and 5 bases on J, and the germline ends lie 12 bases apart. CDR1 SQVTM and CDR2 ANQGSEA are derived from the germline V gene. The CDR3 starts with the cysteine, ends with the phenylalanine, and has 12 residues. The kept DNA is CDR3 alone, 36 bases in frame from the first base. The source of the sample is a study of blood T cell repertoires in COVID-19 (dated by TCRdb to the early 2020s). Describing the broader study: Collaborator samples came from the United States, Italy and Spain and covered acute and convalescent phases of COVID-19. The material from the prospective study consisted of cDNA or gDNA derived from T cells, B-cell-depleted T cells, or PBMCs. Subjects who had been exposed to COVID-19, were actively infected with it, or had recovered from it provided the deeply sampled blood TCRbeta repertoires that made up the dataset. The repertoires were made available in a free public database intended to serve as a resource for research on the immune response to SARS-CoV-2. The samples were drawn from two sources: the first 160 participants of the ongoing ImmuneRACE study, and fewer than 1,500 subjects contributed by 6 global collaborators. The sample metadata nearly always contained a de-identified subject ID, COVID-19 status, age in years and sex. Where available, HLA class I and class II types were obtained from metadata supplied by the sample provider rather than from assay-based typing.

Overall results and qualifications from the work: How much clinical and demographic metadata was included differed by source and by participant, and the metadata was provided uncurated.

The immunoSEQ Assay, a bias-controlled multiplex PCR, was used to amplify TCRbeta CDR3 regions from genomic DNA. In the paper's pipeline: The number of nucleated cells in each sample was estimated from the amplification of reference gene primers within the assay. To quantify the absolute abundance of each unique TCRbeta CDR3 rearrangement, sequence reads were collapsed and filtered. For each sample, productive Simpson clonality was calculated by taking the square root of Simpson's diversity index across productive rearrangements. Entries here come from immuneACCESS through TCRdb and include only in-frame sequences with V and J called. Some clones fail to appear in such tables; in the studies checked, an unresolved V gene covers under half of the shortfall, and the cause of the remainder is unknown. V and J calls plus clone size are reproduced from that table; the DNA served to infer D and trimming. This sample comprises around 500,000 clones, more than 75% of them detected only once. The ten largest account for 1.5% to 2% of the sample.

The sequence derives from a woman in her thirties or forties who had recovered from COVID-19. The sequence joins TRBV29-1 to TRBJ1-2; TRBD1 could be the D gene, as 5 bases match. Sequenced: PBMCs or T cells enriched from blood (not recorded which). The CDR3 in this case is CSVYSGRYGYTF. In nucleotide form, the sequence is TGCAGCGTTTACTCAGGGCGGTATGGCTACACCTTC.